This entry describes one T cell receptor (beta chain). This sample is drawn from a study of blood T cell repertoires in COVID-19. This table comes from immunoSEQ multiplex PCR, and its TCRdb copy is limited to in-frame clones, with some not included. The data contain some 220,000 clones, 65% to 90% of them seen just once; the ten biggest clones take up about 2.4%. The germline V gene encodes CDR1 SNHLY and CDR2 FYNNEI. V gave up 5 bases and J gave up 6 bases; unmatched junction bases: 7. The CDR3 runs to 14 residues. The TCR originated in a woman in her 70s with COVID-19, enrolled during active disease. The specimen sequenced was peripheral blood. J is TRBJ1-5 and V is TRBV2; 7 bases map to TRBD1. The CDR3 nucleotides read TGTGCCAGCAGTCAGATCGACAGGGCTCAGCCCCAGCATTTT. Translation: CASSQIDRAQPQHF.